This T cell receptor beta chain is from a study of T cells after yellow fever vaccination. This clonotype was observed many times. The antigen is undetermined. TCRdb re-analysed the 5' RACE reads in MiXCR, keeping a single row per CDR3 protein. The sample shows some 390,000 distinct CDR3 sequences, around 20% of them seen only once. Regarding the study as a whole: A faster peak, day 5 versus 15, was reached by the weaker secondary response.

Sequenced here: PBMCs, sampled before the yellow fever booster vaccination. The origin of this receptor is a man between 18 and 29 years old who received the YFV17D yellow fever vaccine.

CDR3 nucleotides: TGCAGCGTTGAGTCCTTCCATCAAGAGACCCAGTACTTC. It specifies CSVESFHQETQYF. The chain has TRBV29-1 and TRBJ2-5; unclear D gene. Germline V lookup: CDR1 SQVTM, CDR2 ANQGSEA. The V and J ends lost 3 bases and 2 bases respectively, with 10 bases between them. The CDR3 sequence is 13 residues long.